This T cell receptor beta chain derives from a study of CXCR3-negative and CXCR3-positive naive CD8 T cells. Study results and caveats: Naive cells that were CXCR3-positive had more hydrophobic TRB CDR3s (compared with CXCR3-negative naive cells). TRB CDR3 properties were used to infer TCR strength, and surface CD5 was comparable between naive subsets.

A word on this clonotype: Its matching antigen is unknown.

UMI-labeled TRB cDNA libraries were prepared by 5' RACE. For each CDR3 protein, TCRdb gives one entry from its re-call of the 5' RACE reads, without DNA. This sample's clone table lists 150,000 or so distinct CDR3 sequences. The germline gives CDR1 DFQATT, CDR2 SNEGSKA (reference sequence). The length of the CDR3 is 13 residues. The origin of this receptor is a human donor in good health. Some clones in this sample may be carry-over from other donors' samples. The sample taken for sequencing was naive CXCR3+ CD8+ T cells from blood. Subset reported: CD45RO-CCR7+CD27+CD95- naive CD8+ T cells expressing CXCR3 (TNR3+). The chain uses TRBV20-1 and TRBJ2-2; lacking DNA, the TRBD2 call made by TCRdb goes unchecked. The CDR3 spells CSVSGSGTGELFF.